The source of this TCR beta chain is a study of T cells after yellow fever vaccination. For the study at large: Where fractions had low cell numbers, libraries were prepared from them with the SMART-Seq v4 Ultra Low Input RNA kit. General study results and limits: Secondary responses were weaker yet peaked faster, day 5 versus 15. Clones that expanded after primary vaccination mostly reappeared after the booster (nearly 98% CD4, approximately 87% CD8).

It was through 5'RACE template switching that TCR cDNA was made, with a universal primer site and UMIs added. TCRdb independently ran MiXCR on the 5' RACE reads; one entry per CDR3 protein. The profile shows 450,000 to 550,000 distinct CDR3 sequences, roughly a fifth of them singletons. CDR3 size: 16 residues. Germline V lookup: CDR1 SGHRS, CDR2 YFSETQ. The V and J ends lost 2 bases and 1 base, in that order; junction bases with no gene match: 6. This clonotype came up many times. The antigen remains unidentified. The chain joins TRBV5-1 to TRBJ2-5; 9 bases match TRBD1. This TCR came from a man aged 18 to 29 who received the YFV17D yellow fever vaccine. Sequenced here: PBMCs, sampled approximately 20 days after the first yellow fever vaccination. The CDR3 sequence is CASSFQLTGGQETQYF. CDR3 nucleotide sequence: TGCGCCAGCAGCTTCCAACTGACAGGGGGCCAAGAGACCCAGTACTTC.